These 25 T cell receptor beta chains came from one sample sequenced in a study of cytomegalovirus exposure and HLA in healthy donors. The PCR employed 60 Vbeta primers together with 13 Jbeta primers. Here immunoSEQ multiplex PCR was the method, and the copy in TCRdb shows in-frame clones only, minus some. The sample has tens of thousands of clones, over 70% seen once. The sample taken for sequencing was PBMCs. These receptors were obtained from a man aged 55-75 years in good health and CMV-seropositive.

This clone has just one count. The chain combines TRBV29-1 with TRBJ2-7, with TRBD2 matching over 7 bases. Losses at the gene ends were 4 bases for V and 3 bases for J; bases not matched to a gene: 6. The V gene's germline CDR1 is SQVTM and CDR2 ANQGSEA. The CDR3 is 13 amino acids. The CDR3 bases are TGCAGCGTTGCGGGGGGAAGCCGCTACGAGCAGTACTTC. Translation gives CSVAGGSRYEQYF.

The rearrangement links TRBV11-3 to TRBJ1-3; 7 bases align to TRBD1. The CDR3 is 16 amino acids. Germline V gene lookup returns CDR1 SGHNT and CDR2 YENEEA. Germline trimming cut 7 bases from V and 5 bases from J; bases unmatched to any gene: 14. Written as DNA, the CDR3 is TGTGCCAGCACCCCGGGCCGGGACAGACTTCGAAACACCATATATTTT. Translated, it gives CASTPGRDRLRNTIYF. Full variable domain (outside the CDR3, taken from reference TRBV11-3 and TRBJ1-3): EAGVVQSPRYKIIEKKQPVAFWCNPISGHNTLYWYLQNLGQGPELLIRYENEEAVDDSQLPKDRFSAERLKGVDSTLKIQPAELGDSAVYLCASTPGRDRLRNTIYFGEGSWLTVV.

The V call is TRBV11-3, the J call TRBJ2-1, with TRBD2 matching 12 bases. After removal of 0 bases from V and 0 bases from J, the junction contained 3 bases not matched to a gene. The germline CDR1 and CDR2 sequences are SGHNT and YENEEA. The CDR3 length is 18 residues. The CDR3 bases are TGTGCCAGCAGCTTAGACGGGGGACTAGCGGGCTCCTACAATGAGCAGTTCTTC. Its protein is CASSLDGGLAGSYNEQFF.

The chain is built from TRBV6-1 and TRBJ1-3; maybe TRBD1 (5 bases). Trimming removed 2 bases from V and 0 bases from J, with 8 bases in between. CDR1 is MNHNS and CDR2 is SASEGT in the germline V gene. The length of the CDR3 is 15 residues. The CDR3 here is CASSETGLSGNTIYF. The CDR3 DNA sequence: TGTGCCAGCAGTGAAACAGGTCTCTCTGGAAACACCATATATTTT.

This clone was counted a single time. The chain combines TRBV11-3 with TRBJ2-7; possible D gene TRBD2, 6 bases. In germline, CDR1 is SGHNT, CDR2 YENEEA. V was pared by 0 bases and J by 2 bases, with 11 bases between. The CDR3 is 15 amino acids. CDR3 loop: CASSLEGGGPYEQYF. In DNA, the CDR3 is TGTGCCAGCAGCTTAGAGGGGGGAGGACCCTACGAGCAGTACTTC.

Only one count was recorded for this clone. V is TRBV5-8 and J is TRBJ1-2, with 8 bases lining up with TRBD1. J lost 5 bases, V lost 4 bases, and 10 bases had no gene match. The CDR3 length is 15 residues. From germline, CDR1 is SGHTS and CDR2 YDEGEE. The CDR3 DNA follows: TGTGCCAGCAGCAGCACGGACAGGGAAGGGTATGGCTACACCTTC. This translates into CASSSTDREGYGYTF.

This clone was seen more than once but under ten times. CDR3 residues: CASSYNVAQETQYF. For the CDR3, the DNA is TGTGCCAGCAGTTACAACGTGGCCCAAGAGACCCAGTACTTC. The chain recombines TRBV2 with TRBJ2-5; D uncertain. CDR3 length equals 14 residues. The germline gives CDR1 SNHLY, CDR2 FYNNEI. V was trimmed by 5 bases and J by 1 base, leaving 11 bases between them. Full variable domain (missing parts from reference TRBV2 and TRBJ2-5): EPEVTQTPSHQVTQMGQEVILRCVPISNHLYFYWYRQILGQKVEFLVSFYNNEISEKSEIFDDQFSVERPDGSNFTLKIRSTKLEDSAMYFCASSYNVAQETQYFGPGTRLLVL.

The rearrangement uses TRBV29-1 and TRBJ2-7; 16 bases line up with TRBD2. This CDR3 is built from 15 residues. Germline V lookup: CDR1 SQVTM, CDR2 ANQGSEA. Trimming cost V 4 bases and J 5 bases; bases outside gene matches: 5. The CDR3 region has the DNA TGCAGCGTTGGGCGGGGACTAGCGGGAGGGGACGAGCAGTACTTC. It encodes CSVGRGLAGGDEQYF.

The genes are TRBV5-6 and TRBJ1-4; D is uncertain. CDR1 and CDR2 from the germline V gene are SGHDT and YYEEEE. CDR3 length equals 14 residues. The ends were cut back, 1 base at V and 0 bases at J, with 4 bases in the middle. The CDR3: CASSLTATNEKLFF. As DNA, the CDR3 is TGTGCCAGCAGCTTGACAGCAACTAATGAAAAACTGTTTTTT.

The sample holds one count of this clone. The gene calls are TRBV4-1 and TRBJ2-7; 8 bases line up with TRBD2. Germline CDR1 MGHRA, CDR2 YSYEKL. There are 15 residues in the CDR3. Trimming took 1 base from V and 6 from J; bases not matched to a gene: 8. The CDR3 region has the DNA TGCGCCAGCAGCCAAGCGGGTAGCGGGATGGGCGAGCAGTACTTC. Protein product: CASSQAGSGMGEQYF.

This chain uses TRBV7-9 with TRBJ2-3; 12 positions match TRBD2. Germline V gene data show CDR1 as SEHNR and CDR2 as FQNEAQ (reference sequence). With 5 bases clipped from V and 2 bases from J, the junction kept 5 bases outside the gene matches. The CDR3 covers 16 residues. CDR3 DNA: TGTGCCAGCAGCAAAGGACTAGCGGGGATCACAGATACGCAGTATTTT. Residues: CASSKGLAGITDTQYF. The variable domain in full, with the rest retrieved from reference TRBV7-9 and TRBJ2-3, is DTGVSQNPRHKITKRGQNVTFRCDPISEHNRLYWYRQTLGQGPEFLTYFQNEAQLEKSRLLSDRFSAERPKGSFSTLEIQRTEQGDSAMYLCASSKGLAGITDTQYFGPGTRLTVL.

This clone was observed a handful of times. The chain recombines TRBV2 with TRBJ1-5; TRBD1 aligns across 7 bases. Unmatched junction bases numbered 8, after V lost 6 bases and J lost 6 bases. The CDR3 totals 14 residues. CDR1 is SNHLY and CDR2 is FYNNEI in the germline V gene. This CDR3 is CASSEQGIRQPQHF. CDR3 nucleotides: TGTGCCAGCAGCGAACAGGGGATACGTCAGCCCCAGCATTTT.

The chain has TRBV11-2 and TRBJ1-3; TRBD1 is a possible D gene (5 bases). This CDR3 is built from 16 residues. Trimming left V 4 bases short and J 0 bases short, with 13 bases between. CDR1 and CDR2 (germline): SGHAT, FQNNGV. The CDR3 sequence: CASSSLGGDSGNTIYF. The CDR3 DNA reads TGTGCCAGCAGCTCGCTCGGGGGTGACTCTGGAAACACCATATATTTT.

This clone was seen only a few times. The rearrangement links TRBV6-5 to TRBJ2-3; D possibly corresponds to TRBD2 (5 bases). CDR1 MNHEY and CDR2 SVGAGI come from the germline V gene. The CDR3 spans 15 residues. Trimming cost V 2 bases and J 1 base, with 10 bases left between them. DNA for the CDR3: TGTGCCAGCAGTTACCTGCCCGGGGGCACAGATACGCAGTATTTT. Protein sequence: CASSYLPGGTDTQYF.

This clone was detected a few times. The chain recombines TRBV27 with TRBJ1-1, with no clear D. CDR3 length: 14 residues. Germline V gene data show CDR1 as MNHEY and CDR2 as SMNVEV (reference sequence). Trimming left V 6 bases short and J 3 bases short, with 14 bases between. This chain's CDR3 is CASSRRVVDTEAFF. CDR3 nucleotide sequence: TGTGCCAGCAGCCGGCGGGTTGTCGACACTGAAGCTTTCTTT.

The V call is TRBV27, the J call TRBJ2-1, with 10 bases lining up with TRBD2. Germline CDR1 reads MNHEY; CDR2 reads SMNVEV (reference sequence). J was trimmed by 0 bases and V by 3 bases; bases with no gene match: 5. The CDR3 sequence is 17 residues long. CDR3 protein: CASSFRSGGSSYNEQFF. The CDR3 nucleotides read TGTGCCAGCAGTTTTCGTAGCGGGGGGAGCTCCTACAATGAGCAGTTCTTC.

The gene calls are TRBV5-1 and TRBJ1-4; TRBD1 is a possible D gene (5 bases). V lost 2 bases and J 0 bases, leaving 11 bases between the germline ends. This CDR3 has 16 residues. CDR1 is SGHRS, CDR2 YFSETQ, per germline. CDR3 DNA sequence: TGCGCCAGCAGCTTTGGCAGGGTTGCAACTAATGAAAAACTGTTTTTT. Amino acids: CASSFGRVATNEKLFF.

CDR3 region: CASSSLNTGELFF. The DNA of the CDR3 is TGTGCCAGCAGCTCCTTGAACACCGGGGAGCTGTTTTTT. The V call is TRBV5-4, the J call TRBJ2-2; D gene ambiguous. With 3 bases removed from V and 1 base from J, the gap between germline ends came to 4 bases. CDR1 is SGHNT, CDR2 YYREEE, per germline (reference sequence). This CDR3 spans 13 amino acids.

This clone was recorded once. This chain links TRBV5-4 with TRBJ2-5, with D possibly being TRBD2 (6 bases). Deletions cut 7 bases from V and 2 bases from J, with 15 bases between. The CDR3 sequence is 14 residues long. The germline gives CDR1 SGHNT, CDR2 YYREEE (reference sequence). CDR3 sequence reads: CASAGGGYQETQYF. Here the CDR3 DNA reads TGTGCCAGCGCTGGTGGGGGGTATCAAGAGACCCAGTACTTC. The complete variable domain, with remaining parts taken from reference TRBV5-4 and TRBJ2-5, reads ETGVTQSPTHLIKTRGQQVTLRCSSQSGHNTVSWYQQALGQGPQFIFQYYREEENGRGNFPPRFSGLQFPNYSSELNVNALELDDSALYLCASAGGGYQETQYFGPGTRLLVL.

The CDR3 loop reads CASSHTETYGYTF. The DNA of the CDR3 is TGTGCCAGCAGTCATACAGAGACCTATGGCTACACCTTC. This chain links TRBV2 with TRBJ1-2, with no clear D. V was shortened by 5 bases and J by 4 bases, with 11 bases between the two germline ends. Germline V gene data show CDR1 as SNHLY and CDR2 as FYNNEI. The CDR3 runs 13 residues.

V and J are TRBV11-2 and TRBJ2-7, with TRBD2 as a possible D gene (6 bases). The CDR3 covers 17 residues. Germline lookup yields CDR1 SGHAT and CDR2 FQNNGV. Trimming took 5 bases from V and 5 from J, leaving 25 bases between them. The CDR3 sequence: CASSSNIGGARGNEQYF. The CDR3 region has the DNA TGTGCCAGCAGCAGCAACATAGGAGGGGCCCGAGGTAACGAGCAGTACTTC.

This clone turned up a few times. The rearrangement uses TRBV5-1 and TRBJ2-3; no definite D call. Trimming left V 3 bases short and J 0 bases short, with 8 bases between. This CDR3 is 14 amino acids long. Germline CDR1 is SGHRS and CDR2 is YFSETQ. The CDR3 nucleotides read TGCGCCAGCAGCTCTTCCCGGAGCACAGATACGCAGTATTTT. It is translated as CASSSSRSTDTQYF.

This clone turned up a few times. The V gene is TRBV27, the J gene TRBJ1-4; D unclear. CDR3 length: 17 residues. Trimming cost V 5 bases and J 5 bases, with 21 bases left between them. Germline CDR1 is MNHEY and CDR2 is SMNVEV (reference sequence). The CDR3 sequence is CASSPRVLAALNEKLFF. The CDR3 coding sequence is TGTGCCAGCAGTCCCAGAGTTCTCGCGGCGTTAAATGAAAAACTGTTTTTT. Full variable domain (missing parts from reference TRBV27 and TRBJ1-4): EAQVTQNPRYLITVTGKKLTVTCSQNMNHEYMSWYRQDPGLGLRQIYYSMNVEVTDKGDVPEGYKVSRKEKRNFPLILESPSPNQTSLYFCASSPRVLAALNEKLFFGSGTQLSVL.

The chain couples TRBV7-8 to TRBJ2-1, with TRBD1 as a possible D gene (7 bases). Germline V CDR1 and CDR2: SGHVS, FQNEAQ. The CDR3 totals 14 residues. The V end was cut by 5 bases, the J end by 8 bases, with 16 bases between. CDR3 region: CASSPPGGGDEQFF. CDR3 in DNA: TGTGCCAGCAGCCCCCCAGGAGGGGGCGATGAGCAGTTCTTC.

J is TRBJ2-2 and V is TRBV11-3; perhaps TRBD1 as D (5 bases). Germline CDR1 SGHNT, CDR2 YENEEA. There are 14 residues in the CDR3. V lost 0 bases, J lost 5 bases, and 7 bases lay in between. The CDR3 sequence is CASSLEGLTGELFF. CDR3 nucleotide sequence: TGTGCCAGCAGCTTAGAGGGGCTAACCGGGGAGCTGTTTTTT.